This record concerns one T cell receptor (beta chain) sequence. These data come from a study of shared clonotypes between healthy human individuals. Trimming took 1 base from V and 10 from J, leaving 13 bases between them. The CDR3 length is 13 residues. CDR1 and CDR2 (germline): SNHLY, FYNNEI. When replicate PCRs were run on unsorted PBMC, they used roughly 280 ng DNA, approximately 30,000 T cell genomes. Some clones are missing from TCRdb's copy, which holds only in-frame ones; the method was immunoSEQ multiplex PCR. The data contain some 530,000 clones, around four fifths of them seen just once; the ten biggest clones take up about 12%.

The rearrangement links TRBV2 to TRBJ1-2; possible D gene TRBD1, 6 bases. The sequencing sample was made of PBMCs. This receptor was identified in a woman in her thirties or forties in good health. Some clones in this sample may be carry-over from other donors' samples. The CDR3 bases are TGTGCCAGCAGTGAAGATGGCGGGGGCTCCTACACCTTC. It codes for CASSEDGGGSYTF.